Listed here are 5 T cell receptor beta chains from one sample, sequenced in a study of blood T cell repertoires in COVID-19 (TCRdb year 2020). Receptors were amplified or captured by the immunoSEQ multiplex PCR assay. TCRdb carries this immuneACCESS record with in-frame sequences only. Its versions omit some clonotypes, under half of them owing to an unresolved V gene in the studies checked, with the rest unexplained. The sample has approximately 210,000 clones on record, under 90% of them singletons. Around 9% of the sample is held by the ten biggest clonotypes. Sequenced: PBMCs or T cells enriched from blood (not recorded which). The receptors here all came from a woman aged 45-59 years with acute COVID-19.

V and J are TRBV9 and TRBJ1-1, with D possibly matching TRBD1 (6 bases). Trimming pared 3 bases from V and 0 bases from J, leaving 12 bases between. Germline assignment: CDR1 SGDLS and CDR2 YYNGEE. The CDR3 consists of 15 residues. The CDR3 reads CASSARQVLNTEAFF. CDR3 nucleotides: TGTGCCAGCAGCGCACGACAGGTCCTGAACACTGAAGCTTTCTTT.

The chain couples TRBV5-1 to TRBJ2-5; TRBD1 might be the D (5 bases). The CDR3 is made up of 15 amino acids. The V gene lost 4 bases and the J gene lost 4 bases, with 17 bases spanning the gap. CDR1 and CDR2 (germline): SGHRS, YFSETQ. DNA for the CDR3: TGCGCCAGCAGCACGGGCGGAATTACAGGAGAGACCCAGTACTTC. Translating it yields CASSTGGITGETQYF.

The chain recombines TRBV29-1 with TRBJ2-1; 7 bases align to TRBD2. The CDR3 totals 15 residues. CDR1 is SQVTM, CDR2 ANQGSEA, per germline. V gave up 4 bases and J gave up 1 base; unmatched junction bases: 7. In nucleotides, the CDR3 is TGCAGCGTTGTCTCCCTAGCGGCTTCCTACAATGAGCAGTTCTTC. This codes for CSVVSLAASYNEQFF.

The CDR3, as DNA: TGTGCCAGTAGTACGGTTGAAGGGGACATTCAGTACTTC. This codes for CASSTVEGDIQYF. The chain is built from TRBV19 and TRBJ2-4; a possible D gene is TRBD1 (5 bases). Between the trimmed V and J ends, which lost 4 bases and 8 bases, there was a span of 12 bases. This CDR3 is built from 13 residues. Germline assignment: CDR1 LNHDA and CDR2 SQIVND (reference sequence).

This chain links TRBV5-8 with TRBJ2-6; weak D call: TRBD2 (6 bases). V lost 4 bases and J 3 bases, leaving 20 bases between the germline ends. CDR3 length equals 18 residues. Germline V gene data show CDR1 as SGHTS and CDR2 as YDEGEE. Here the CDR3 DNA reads TGTGCCAGCAGCCACTACGTCCTGTGGGGGGATGGGGCCAACGTCCTGACTTTC. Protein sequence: CASSHYVLWGDGANVLTF.